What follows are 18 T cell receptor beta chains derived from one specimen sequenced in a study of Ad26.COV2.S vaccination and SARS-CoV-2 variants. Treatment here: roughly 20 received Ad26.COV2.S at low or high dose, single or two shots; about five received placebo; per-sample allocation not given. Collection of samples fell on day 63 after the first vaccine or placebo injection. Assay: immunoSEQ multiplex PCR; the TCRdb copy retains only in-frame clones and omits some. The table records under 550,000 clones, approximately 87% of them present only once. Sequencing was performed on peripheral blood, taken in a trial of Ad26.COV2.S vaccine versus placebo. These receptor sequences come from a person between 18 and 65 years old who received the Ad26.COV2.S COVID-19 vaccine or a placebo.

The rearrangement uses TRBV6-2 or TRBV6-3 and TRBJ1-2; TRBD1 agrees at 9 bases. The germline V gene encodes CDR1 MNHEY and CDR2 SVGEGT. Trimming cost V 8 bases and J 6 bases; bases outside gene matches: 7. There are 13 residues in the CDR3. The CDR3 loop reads CASRLGTGNGYTF. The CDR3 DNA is TGTGCCAGCCGTTTAGGGACAGGGAATGGCTACACCTTC.

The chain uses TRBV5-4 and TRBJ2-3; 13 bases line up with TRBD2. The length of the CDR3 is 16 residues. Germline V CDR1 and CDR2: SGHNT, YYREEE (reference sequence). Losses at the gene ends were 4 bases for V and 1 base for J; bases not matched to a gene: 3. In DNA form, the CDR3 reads TGTGCCAGCAGCCTCGGGACTAGCGGGGGCACAGATACGCAGTATTTT. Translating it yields CASSLGTSGGTDTQYF.

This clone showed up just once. Here the CDR3 reads CAIGGVGTGELFF. Here the CDR3 DNA reads TGTGCCATTGGCGGGGTAGGCACCGGGGAGCTGTTTTTT. This chain links TRBV10-3 with TRBJ2-2, with a weak D call TRBD2 (6 bases). Trimming took 9 bases from V and 4 from J, leaving 12 bases between them. The CDR3 is made up of 13 amino acids. Germline assignment: CDR1 ENHRY and CDR2 SYGVKD.

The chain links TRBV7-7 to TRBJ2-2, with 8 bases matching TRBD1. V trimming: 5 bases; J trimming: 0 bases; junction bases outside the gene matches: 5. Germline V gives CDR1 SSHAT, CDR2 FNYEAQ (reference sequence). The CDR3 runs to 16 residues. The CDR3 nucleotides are TGTGCCAGCAGCCCGACAGGGGTCTCGAACACCGGGGAGCTGTTTTTT. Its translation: CASSPTGVSNTGELFF.

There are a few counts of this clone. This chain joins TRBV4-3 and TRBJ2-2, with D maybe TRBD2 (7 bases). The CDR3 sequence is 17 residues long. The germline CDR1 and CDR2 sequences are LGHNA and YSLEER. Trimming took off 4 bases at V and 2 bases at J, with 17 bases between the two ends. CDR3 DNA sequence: TGCGCCAGCAGCCTCTACCAGGGAGGGGGTAACACCGGGGAGCTGTTTTTT. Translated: CASSLYQGGGNTGELFF.

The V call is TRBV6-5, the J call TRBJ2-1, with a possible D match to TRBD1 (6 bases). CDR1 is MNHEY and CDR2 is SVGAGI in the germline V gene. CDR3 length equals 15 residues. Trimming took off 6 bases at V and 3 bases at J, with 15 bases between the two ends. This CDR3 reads CASRGGWPNYNEQFF. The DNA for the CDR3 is TGTGCCAGCAGAGGGGGATGGCCCAACTACAATGAGCAGTTCTTC.

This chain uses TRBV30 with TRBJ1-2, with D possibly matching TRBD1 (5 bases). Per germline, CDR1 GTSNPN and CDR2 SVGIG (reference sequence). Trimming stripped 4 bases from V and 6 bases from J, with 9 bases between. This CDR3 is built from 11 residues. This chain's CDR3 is CAWKEGNGYTF. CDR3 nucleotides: TGTGCCTGGAAGGAGGGGAATGGCTACACCTTC.

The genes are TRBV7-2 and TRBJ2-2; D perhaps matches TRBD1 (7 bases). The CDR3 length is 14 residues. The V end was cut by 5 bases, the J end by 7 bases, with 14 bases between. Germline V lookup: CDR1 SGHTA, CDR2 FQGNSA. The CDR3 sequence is CASSPTGRDGELFF. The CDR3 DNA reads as TGTGCCAGCAGCCCGACAGGGCGGGACGGGGAGCTGTTTTTT. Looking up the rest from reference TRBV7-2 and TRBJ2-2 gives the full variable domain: GAGVSQSPSNKVTEKGKDVELRCDPISGHTALYWYRQSLGQGLEFLIYFQGNSAPDKSGLPSDRFSAERTGGSVSTLTIQRTQQEDSAVYLCASSPTGRDGELFFGEGSRLTVL.

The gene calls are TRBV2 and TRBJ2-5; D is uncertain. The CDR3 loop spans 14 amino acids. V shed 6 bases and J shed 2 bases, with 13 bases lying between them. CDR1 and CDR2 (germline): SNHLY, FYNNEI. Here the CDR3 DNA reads TGTGCCAGCAGCGGAACGTTGGTGCAAGAGACCCAGTACTTC. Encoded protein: CASSGTLVQETQYF.

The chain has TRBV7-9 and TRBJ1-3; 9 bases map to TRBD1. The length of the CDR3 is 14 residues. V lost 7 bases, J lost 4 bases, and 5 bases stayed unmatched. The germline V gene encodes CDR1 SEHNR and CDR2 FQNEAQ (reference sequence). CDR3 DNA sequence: TGTGCCAGCATCCGGACAGGGGAAGGAAACACCATATATTTT. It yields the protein CASIRTGEGNTIYF.

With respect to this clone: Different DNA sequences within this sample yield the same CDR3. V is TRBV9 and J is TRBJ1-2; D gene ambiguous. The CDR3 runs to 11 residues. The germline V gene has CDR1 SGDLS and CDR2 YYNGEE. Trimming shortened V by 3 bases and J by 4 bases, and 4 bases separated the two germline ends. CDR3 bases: TGTGCCAGCAGCGCCAGCTATGGCTACACCTTC. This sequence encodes CASSASYGYTF.

The DNA of the CDR3 is TGTGCCAGCAGTCCTTTAGGTCAGGCCCTTACCTATGGCTACACCTTC. Translation: CASSPLGQALTYGYTF. The chain combines TRBV6-6 with TRBJ1-2; D remains ambiguous. Germline V lookup: CDR1 MNHNY, CDR2 SVGAGI (reference sequence). The CDR3 is 16 residues long. V was clipped by 5 bases and J by 4 bases, with 20 bases between them.

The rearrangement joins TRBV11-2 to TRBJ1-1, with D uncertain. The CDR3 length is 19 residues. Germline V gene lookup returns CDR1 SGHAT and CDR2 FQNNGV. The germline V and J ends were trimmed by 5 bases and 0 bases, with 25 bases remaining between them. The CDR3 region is CASSPNVSVGGPMNTEAFF. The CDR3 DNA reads TGTGCCAGCAGCCCGAATGTTAGTGTCGGCGGACCCATGAACACTGAAGCTTTCTTT.

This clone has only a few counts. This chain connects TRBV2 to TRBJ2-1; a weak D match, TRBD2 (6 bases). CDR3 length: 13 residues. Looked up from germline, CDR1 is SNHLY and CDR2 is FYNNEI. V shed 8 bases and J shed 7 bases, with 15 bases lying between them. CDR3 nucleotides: TGTGCCAGCGGAGGGGCAGGGCGGAATGAGCAGTTCTTC. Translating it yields CASGGAGRNEQFF. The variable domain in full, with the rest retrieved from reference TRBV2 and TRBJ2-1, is EPEVTQTPSHQVTQMGQEVILRCVPISNHLYFYWYRQILGQKVEFLVSFYNNEISEKSEIFDDQFSVERPDGSNFTLKIRSTKLEDSAMYFCASGGAGRNEQFFGPGTRLTVL.

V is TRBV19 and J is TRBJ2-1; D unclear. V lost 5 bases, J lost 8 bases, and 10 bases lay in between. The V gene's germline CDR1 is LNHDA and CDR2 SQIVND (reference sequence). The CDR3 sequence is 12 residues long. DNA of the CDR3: TGTGCCAGTAGTCGGGTCCCGGATGAGCAGTTCTTC. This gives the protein CASSRVPDEQFF.

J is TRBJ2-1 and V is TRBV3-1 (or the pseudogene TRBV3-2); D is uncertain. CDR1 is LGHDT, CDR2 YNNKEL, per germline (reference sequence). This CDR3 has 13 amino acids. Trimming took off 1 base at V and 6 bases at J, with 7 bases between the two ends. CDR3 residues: CASSQARANEQFF. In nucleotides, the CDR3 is TGTGCCAGCAGCCAAGCTCGGGCCAATGAGCAGTTCTTC.

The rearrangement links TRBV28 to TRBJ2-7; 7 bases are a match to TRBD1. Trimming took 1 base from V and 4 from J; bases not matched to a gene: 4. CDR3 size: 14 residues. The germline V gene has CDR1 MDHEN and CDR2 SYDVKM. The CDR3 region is CASSLSGTVYEQYF. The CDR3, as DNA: TGTGCCAGCAGTTTATCAGGGACAGTATACGAGCAGTACTTC.

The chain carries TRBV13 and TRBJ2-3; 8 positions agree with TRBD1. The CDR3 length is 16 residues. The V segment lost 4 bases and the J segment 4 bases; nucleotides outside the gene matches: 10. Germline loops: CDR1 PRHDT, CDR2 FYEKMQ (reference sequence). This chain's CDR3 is CASSSRGQGLADTQYF. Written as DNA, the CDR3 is TGTGCCAGCAGCTCCCGAGGACAGGGATTGGCAGATACGCAGTATTTT.